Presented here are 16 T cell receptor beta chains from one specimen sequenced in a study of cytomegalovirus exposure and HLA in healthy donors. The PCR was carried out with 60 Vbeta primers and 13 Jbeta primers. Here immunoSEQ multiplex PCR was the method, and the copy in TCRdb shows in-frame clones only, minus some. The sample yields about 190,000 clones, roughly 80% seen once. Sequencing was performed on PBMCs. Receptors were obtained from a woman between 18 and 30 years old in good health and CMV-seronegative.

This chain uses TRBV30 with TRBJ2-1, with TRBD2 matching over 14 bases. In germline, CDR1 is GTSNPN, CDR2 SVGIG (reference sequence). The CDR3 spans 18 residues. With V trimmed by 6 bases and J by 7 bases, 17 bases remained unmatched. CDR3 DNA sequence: TGTGCCTGTTTCACCCCCCCCGGACTAGCGGGAGGAGGGAATGAGCAGTTCTTC. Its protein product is CACFTPPGLAGGGNEQFF.

CDR3 loop: CASSLMGTSNNEQFF. The CDR3 DNA reads TGTGCCAGCAGTTTGATGGGGACTAGCAACAATGAGCAGTTCTTC. This chain connects TRBV5-4 to TRBJ2-1; 9 bases agree with TRBD2. The CDR3 is made up of 15 amino acids. In germline, CDR1 is SGHNT, CDR2 YYREEE (reference sequence). Trimming cost V 5 bases and J 5 bases; bases outside gene matches: 8.

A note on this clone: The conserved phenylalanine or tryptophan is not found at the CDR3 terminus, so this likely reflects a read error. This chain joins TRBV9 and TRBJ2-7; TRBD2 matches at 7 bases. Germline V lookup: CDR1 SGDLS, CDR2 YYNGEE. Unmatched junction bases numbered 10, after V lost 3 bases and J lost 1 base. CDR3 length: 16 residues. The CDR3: CASSAGGAPRSYEQYL. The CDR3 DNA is TGTGCCAGCAGCGCGGGGGGTGCCCCGAGATCCTACGAGCAGTACCTC.

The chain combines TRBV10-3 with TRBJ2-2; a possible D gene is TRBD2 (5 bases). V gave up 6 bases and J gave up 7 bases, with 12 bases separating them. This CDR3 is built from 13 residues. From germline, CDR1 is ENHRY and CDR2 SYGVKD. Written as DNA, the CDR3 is TGTGCCATCAGGGGCATAGAGGGCGGGGAGCTGTTTTTT. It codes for CAIRGIEGGELFF.

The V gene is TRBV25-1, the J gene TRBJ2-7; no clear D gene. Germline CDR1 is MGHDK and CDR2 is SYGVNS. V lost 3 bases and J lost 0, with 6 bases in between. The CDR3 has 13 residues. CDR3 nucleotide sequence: TGTGCCAGCAGTGACAGGTTCTCCTACGAGCAGTACTTC. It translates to CASSDRFSYEQYF.

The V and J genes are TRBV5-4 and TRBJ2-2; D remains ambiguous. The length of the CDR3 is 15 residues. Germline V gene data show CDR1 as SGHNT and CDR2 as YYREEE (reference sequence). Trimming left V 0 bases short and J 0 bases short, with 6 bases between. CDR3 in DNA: TGTGCCAGCAGCTTGGTGCCAGCGAACACCGGGGAGCTGTTTTTT. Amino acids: CASSLVPANTGELFF.

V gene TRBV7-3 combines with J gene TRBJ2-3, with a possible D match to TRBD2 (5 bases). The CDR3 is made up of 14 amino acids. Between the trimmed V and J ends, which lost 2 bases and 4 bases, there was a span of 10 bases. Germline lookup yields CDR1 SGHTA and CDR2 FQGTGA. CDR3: CASSLFGSPDTQYF. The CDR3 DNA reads TGTGCCAGCAGCTTATTTGGGAGTCCAGATACGCAGTATTTT.

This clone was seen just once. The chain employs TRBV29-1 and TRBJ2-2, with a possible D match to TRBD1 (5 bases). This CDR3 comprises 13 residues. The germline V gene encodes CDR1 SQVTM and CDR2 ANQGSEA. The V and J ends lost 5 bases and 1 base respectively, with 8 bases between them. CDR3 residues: CSVLRGNTGELFF. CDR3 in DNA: TGCAGCGTTTTAAGGGGGAACACCGGGGAGCTGTTTTTT.

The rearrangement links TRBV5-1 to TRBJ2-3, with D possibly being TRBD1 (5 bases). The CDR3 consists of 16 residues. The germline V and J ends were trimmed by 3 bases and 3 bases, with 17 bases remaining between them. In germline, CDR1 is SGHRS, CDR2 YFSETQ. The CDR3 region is CASSSTGQGRTDTQYF. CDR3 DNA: TGCGCCAGCAGCTCGACGGGTCAGGGAAGAACAGATACGCAGTATTTT.

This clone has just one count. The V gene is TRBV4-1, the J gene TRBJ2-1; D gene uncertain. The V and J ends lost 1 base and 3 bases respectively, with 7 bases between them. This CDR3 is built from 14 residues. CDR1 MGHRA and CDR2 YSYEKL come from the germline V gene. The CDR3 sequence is CASSQVSDYNEQFF. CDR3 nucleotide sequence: TGCGCCAGCAGCCAAGTTTCAGACTACAATGAGCAGTTCTTC.

In DNA, the CDR3 is TGTGCCAGCAGCCCACTTATAAACAGGGGGGTGAACACTGAAGCTTTCTTT. This encodes CASSPLINRGVNTEAFF. The chain couples TRBV4-2 to TRBJ1-1, with 8 nucleotides matching TRBD1. V trimming: 4 bases; J trimming: 0 bases; junction bases outside the gene matches: 10. The germline CDR1 and CDR2 sequences are LGHNA and YNFKEQ. CDR3 length equals 17 residues.

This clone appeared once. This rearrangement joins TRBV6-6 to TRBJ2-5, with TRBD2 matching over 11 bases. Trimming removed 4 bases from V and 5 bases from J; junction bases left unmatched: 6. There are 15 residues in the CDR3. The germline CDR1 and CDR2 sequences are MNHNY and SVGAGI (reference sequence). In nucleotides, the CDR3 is TGTGCCAGCAGTTCAACTAGCGGGGGAATTGAGACCCAGTACTTC. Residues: CASSSTSGGIETQYF.

CDR3 sequence reads: CASSLLAEDYNEQFF. The CDR3 nucleotides are TGTGCCAGCAGTTTGCTAGCGGAGGACTACAATGAGCAGTTCTTC. The chain has TRBV6-5 and TRBJ2-1, with 7 bases fitting TRBD2. V lost 4 bases to trimming and J lost 3 bases; unmatched junction nucleotides: 6. Germline values: CDR1 MNHEY, CDR2 SVGAGI. There are 15 residues in the CDR3.

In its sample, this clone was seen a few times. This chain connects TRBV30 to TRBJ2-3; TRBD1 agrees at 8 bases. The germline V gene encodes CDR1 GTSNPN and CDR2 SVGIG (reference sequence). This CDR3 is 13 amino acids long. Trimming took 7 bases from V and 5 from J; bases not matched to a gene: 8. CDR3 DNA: TGTGCCTCCAACCAGGGGGCAGGAGATACGCAGTATTTT. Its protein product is CASNQGAGDTQYF.

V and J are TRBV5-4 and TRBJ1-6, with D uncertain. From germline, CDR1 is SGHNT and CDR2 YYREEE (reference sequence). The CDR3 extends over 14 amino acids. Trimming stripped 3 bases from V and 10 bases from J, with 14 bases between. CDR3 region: CASSWEPGVSPLHF. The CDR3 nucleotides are TGTGCCAGCAGCTGGGAACCCGGGGTATCACCCCTCCACTTT.

CDR3 protein: CASSYVPQRLETQYF. DNA for the CDR3: TGCGCCAGCAGCTACGTCCCTCAGCGGTTAGAGACCCAGTACTTC. The J gene is TRBJ2-5, the V gene TRBV5-1; D might be TRBD2 (5 bases). Germline V gene lookup returns CDR1 SGHRS and CDR2 YFSETQ. This CDR3 region has 15 residues. Trimming left V 3 bases short and J 4 bases short, with 16 bases between.